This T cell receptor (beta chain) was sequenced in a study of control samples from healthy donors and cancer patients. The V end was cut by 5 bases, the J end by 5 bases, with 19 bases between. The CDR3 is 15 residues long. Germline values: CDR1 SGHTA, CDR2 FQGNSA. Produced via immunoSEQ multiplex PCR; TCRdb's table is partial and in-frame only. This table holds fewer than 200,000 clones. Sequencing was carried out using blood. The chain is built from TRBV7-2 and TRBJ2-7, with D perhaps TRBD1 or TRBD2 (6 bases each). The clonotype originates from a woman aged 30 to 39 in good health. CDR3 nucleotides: TGTGCCAGCAGCCTTTCGAGGTGGGGGGCCGACGAGCAGTACTTC. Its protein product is CASSLSRWGADEQYF.